A selection of T cell receptor beta chains follows, all from one sample in a study of blood T cell repertoires in COVID-19. Profiling relied on immunoSEQ multiplex PCR, and the TCRdb table lists in-frame clones only, not all of them. Of about 250,000 clones listed, 84% are singletons. Material for sequencing was peripheral blood. The receptor source for this set is a person between 65 and 80 years old with COVID-19, enrolled during active disease. Each CDR3 is given with its conserved first and last residue. D genes are given only for firm matches. Part of the rows lack a size; the others show once, few, many or a class for expanded clones.

TRBV29-1,TRBD1,NA,TRBJ1-3,TGCAGCGTTGTAGACAGGGGGCGAAGTGGAAACACCATATATTTT,CSVVDRGRSGNTIYF
TRBV10-3,TRBD1,few,TRBJ2-6,TGTGCCACCGACGACAGGGGGCGAAATGGGGCCAACGTCCTGACTTTC,CATDDRGRNGANVLTF
TRBV28,TRBD1,NA,TRBJ2-6,TGTGCCAGCAGAAGCAGGGGGCTTGGGGCCAACGTCCTGACTTTC,CASRSRGLGANVLTF
TRBV4-3,TRBD2,NA,TRBJ2-7,TGCGCCAGCAGCCAAGGTCGGGCTAGCGGGAGGGTGACCTACGAGCAGTACTTC,CASSQGRASGRVTYEQYF
TRBV11-2,TRBD1,NA,TRBJ2-3,TGTGCCAGCAGTCTAACGGGACAGGGGTACGATACGCAGTATTTT,CASSLTGQGYDTQYF
TRBV27,TRBD1,NA,TRBJ2-1,TGTGCCAGCAGGATCGACAGGGGCCTCTACAATGAGCAGTTCTTC,CASRIDRGLYNEQFF
TRBV9,TRBD1,NA,TRBJ1-3,TGTGCCAGCAGCGTCTCCGGACAGGGGAGCTCTGGAAACACCATATATTTT,CASSVSGQGSSGNTIYF
TRBV7-6,NA,NA,TRBJ2-7,TGTGCCAGCAGCTTTAGCGGCGAGCAGTACTTC,CASSFSGEQYF
TRBV4-3,TRBD1,NA,TRBJ2-1,TGCGCCAGCAGCCGAGTACCGGGACAGAGCTCCTACAATGAGCAGTTCTTC,CASSRVPGQSSYNEQFF
TRBV5-5,NA,few,TRBJ1-5,TGTGCCAGCAGCCCCGGACACAGCAATCAGCCCCAGCATTTT,CASSPGHSNQPQHF
TRBV4-1,TRBD2,NA,TRBJ2-7,TGCGCCAGCAGCAAAGACCCTAGCGGGGCTTACTACGAGCAGTACTTC,CASSKDPSGAYYEQYF
TRBV28,NA,NA,TRBJ1-4,TGTGCCAGCAGCGCAGGGGTGGGGAGAGAAAAACTGTTTTTT,CASSAGVGREKLFF
TRBV9,TRBD2,NA,TRBJ2-3,TGTGCCAGCAGCCCACGAGTCAGGGCATGGGGAGGGGATACGCAGTATTTT,CASSPRVRAWGGDTQYF
TRBV5-1,TRBD2,NA,TRBJ2-5,TGCGCCAGCAGCTTGAGAGCGGGGGCGGTGAAAGAGACCCAGTACTTC,CASSLRAGAVKETQYF
TRBV10-3,TRBD1,NA,TRBJ1-4,TGTGCCATCAGTGAGCGGACAGGGGGTAATGAAAAACTGTTTTTT,CAISERTGGNEKLFF
TRBV6-5,NA,NA,TRBJ2-2,TGTGCCAGCAGCGGGTTCGGGGAGCTGTTTTTT,CASSGFGELFF
TRBV7-9,NA,NA,TRBJ1-2,TGTGCCAGTACACAGGGAGCTAACTATGGCTACACCTTC,CASTQGANYGYTF
TRBV18,NA,NA,TRBJ1-1,TGTGCCAGCTCACCAAGTAGTTTGGCATACCCCACGGAGGACACTGAAGCTTTCTTT,CASSPSSLAYPTEDTEAFF
TRBV5-4,NA,once,TRBJ1-5,TGTGCCAGCAGCTTGGACAGCGGGCAGCCCCAGCATTTT,CASSLDSGQPQHF
TRBV20-1,NA,NA,TRBJ1-5,TGCAGTGCCAGTGAAAGTTGGTCGGCAGGGCTTGGACCCCAGCATTTT,CSASESWSAGLGPQHF
TRBV5-1,TRBD1,NA,TRBJ2-5,TGCGCCAGCAGACGGACAGGCCAAGAGACCCAGTACTTC,CASRRTGQETQYF
TRBV9,NA,once,TRBJ1-1,TGTGCCAGCAGCGTAGTTCTTGGACATGAAGCTTTCTTT,CASSVVLGHEAFF
TRBV11-2,TRBD1,NA,TRBJ1-4,TGTGCCAGCAGCCACAACAGGGGAGGTGAAAAACTGTTTTTT,CASSHNRGGEKLFF
TRBV19,TRBD1,NA,TRBJ2-3,TGTGCCAGTAGTATCCAGGGGGCAGGCACAGATACGCAGTATTTT,CASSIQGAGTDTQYF
TRBV6-5,TRBD1,NA,TRBJ1-5,TGTGCCAGCGCGAGACAGGGTGATCAGCCCCAGCATTTT,CASARQGDQPQHF
TRBV4-1,TRBD1,NA,TRBJ1-3,TGCGCCAGCAGCCAAGCCCGGGACAGGGGTTTCGGTGGAAACACCATATATTTT,CASSQARDRGFGGNTIYF
TRBV21-1,NA,NA,TRBJ1-1,TGTGCCAGCAGCAATCGGGGTGGCACTGAAGCTTTCTTT,CASSNRGGTEAFF
TRBV24-1,TRBD1,NA,TRBJ2-1,TGTGCCACCAGTGATCCTAGACAGGGGTTTATGGATGAGCAGTTCTTC,CATSDPRQGFMDEQFF
TRBV20-1,NA,once,TRBJ1-3,TGCAGTGCGCCGGTGGGAAACACCATATATTTT,CSAPVGNTIYF
TRBV27,TRBD2,NA,TRBJ2-7,TGTGCCAGCAGCCCCAATCCCCCAGCGGGAGCTAGAGAGCAGTACTTC,CASSPNPPAGAREQYF
TRBV6-4,NA,NA,TRBJ2-2,TGTGCCAGCAGCGAAACAAGTGCCTCCGGGGAGCTGTTTTTT,CASSETSASGELFF
TRBV20-1,NA,NA,TRBJ1-5,TGCAGTGCTAGTGAGCCTTCGGGGGACAATCAGCCCCAGCATTTT,CSASEPSGDNQPQHF
TRBV25-1,TRBD2,NA,TRBJ2-2,TGTGCCAGTGCTCGCGTACTAGCGGGAGGAAACACCGGGGAGCTGTTTTTT,CASARVLAGGNTGELFF
TRBV30,NA,NA,TRBJ1-3,TGTGCCCCCTGGGGGGGGGAAATCTCTGGAAACACCATATATTTT,CAPWGGEISGNTIYF
TRBV6-1,TRBD1,NA,TRBJ2-2,TGTGCCAGCAGTGAACTTGTACAGGGGGCTGGCGGGGAGCTGTTTTTT,CASSELVQGAGGELFF
TRBV2,NA,NA,TRBJ2-2,TGTGCCAGCAGTCTCCGCACCGGGGAGCTGTTTTTT,CASSLRTGELFF
TRBV4-3,NA,NA,TRBJ1-1,TGCGCCAGCAGCCCCGGGGGTTTGATAGCTTTCTTT,CASSPGGLIAFF
TRBV7-2,NA,NA,TRBJ2-5,TGTGCCAGCAGCCTTGGTGTGGGCAGGGGCCAAGAGACCCAGTACTTC,CASSLGVGRGQETQYF
TRBV15,NA,NA,TRBJ2-3,TGTGCCACCAGCAGAGATAGGGGGACACCTAGCACAGATACGCAGTATTTT,CATSRDRGTPSTDTQYF
TRBV4-3,NA,once,TRBJ1-3,TGCGCCAGCAGCCAAGATCCAGGGTATGGAAACACCATATATTTT,CASSQDPGYGNTIYF
TRBV27,TRBD1,NA,TRBJ2-6,TGTGCCAGCAGGCAACTACAGGGGCCAAGCGCTGGGGCCAACGTCCTGACTTTC,CASRQLQGPSAGANVLTF
TRBV4-1,TRBD1,few,TRBJ1-2,TGCGCCAGCAGCCAACCGGGGACAGGTAGTGTTGGCTATGGCTACACCTTC,CASSQPGTGSVGYGYTF
TRBV7-9,TRBD2,NA,TRBJ2-3,TGTGCCAGCAGCGCCGGGCTAGCGGGAGGGTCAGATACGCAGTATTTT,CASSAGLAGGSDTQYF
TRBV6-6,NA,few,TRBJ1-2,TGTGCCAGCAGTTTCATCCCCGGCAGGTCTTACTATGGCTACACCTTC,CASSFIPGRSYYGYTF
TRBV4-3,NA,once,TRBJ1-5,TGCGCCAGCAGCCAAGATCAGCGGGGAGATCAGCCCCAGCATTTT,CASSQDQRGDQPQHF
TRBV29-1,NA,NA,TRBJ2-2,TGCAGCGTTGACAGGGGTCTGAACACCGGGGAGCTGTTTTTT,CSVDRGLNTGELFF
TRBV6-2/TRBV6-3,NA,NA,TRBJ2-5,TGTGCCAGCAGTCGGACAAACCAAGAGACCCAGTACTTC,CASSRTNQETQYF
TRBV6-2/TRBV6-3,NA,many,TRBJ2-7,TGTGCCAGCAGTTGGCAGAACGAGCAGTACTTC,CASSWQNEQYF
TRBV4-3,TRBD2,NA,TRBJ2-3,TGCGCCAGCAGCCAGGGACTAGCGGGGGGTGGTGATACGCAGTATTTT,CASSQGLAGGGDTQYF
TRBV7-9,TRBD1,NA,TRBJ2-1,TGTGCCAGCAGCTTAACTACAGGGGGCTACAATGAGCAGTTCTTC,CASSLTTGGYNEQFF
TRBV30,TRBD1,few,TRBJ1-2,TGTGCCTGGACAGGGGGAAACTATGGCTACACCTTC,CAWTGGNYGYTF
TRBV6-6,NA,NA,TRBJ1-4,TGTGCCAGCAGTTATGAGGATGAAAAACTGTTTTTT,CASSYEDEKLFF